Presented here are 16 T cell receptor beta chains from one specimen sequenced in a study of OX40 agonist ivuxolimab in advanced cancers. Using immunoSEQ multiplex PCR, the repertoire was profiled, and TCRdb retains in-frame clones only, with some absent. This table has around 21,000 clones, roughly 80% appearing once. This material consisted of CD4+ or CD8+ T cells sorted from blood, taken in a trial of the OX40 agonist ivuxolimab. These receptors were obtained from an adult with an advanced solid tumor such as melanoma, head and neck, liver or kidney cancer.

The rearrangement joins TRBV7-6 to TRBJ2-1; 7 bases are a match to TRBD1. This CDR3 region has 19 residues. After removal of 4 bases from V and 3 bases from J, the junction contained 18 bases not matched to a gene. Looked up from germline, CDR1 is SGHVS and CDR2 is FNYEAQ. The DNA of the CDR3 is TGTGCCAGCAGCTCCCTCCCCGAAGCTGCATGGGACAGCTACAATGAGCAGTTCTTC. This translates into CASSSLPEAAWDSYNEQFF.

This sequence joins TRBV7-3 and TRBJ1-1, with a weak D call TRBD1 (5 bases). CDR1 is SGHTA and CDR2 is FQGTGA in the germline V gene. The CDR3 runs to 15 residues. V was trimmed by 2 bases and J by 3 bases, leaving 13 bases between them. The CDR3: CASSLSAGTDTEAFF. In DNA form, the CDR3 reads TGTGCCAGCAGCTTATCAGCAGGGACCGACACTGAAGCTTTCTTT.

The chain has TRBV5-1 and TRBJ1-4; TRBD1 aligns across 7 bases. This CDR3 has 14 amino acids. The germline V gene encodes CDR1 SGHRS and CDR2 YFSETQ. J gave up 8 bases and V 4 bases, and 8 bases lay outside the gene matches. As DNA, the CDR3 is TGCGCCAGCAGCCTCCGGGGAGGGGGCGAAAAACTGTTTTTT. It yields the protein CASSLRGGGEKLFF.

The CDR3 sequence: CAWSIGVNTGELFF. As DNA, the CDR3 is TGTGCCTGGAGTATCGGGGTCAACACCGGGGAGCTGTTTTTT. V usage is TRBV30 and J usage is TRBJ2-2, with D perhaps matching TRBD2 (5 bases). With 2 bases removed from V and 2 bases from J, the gap between germline ends came to 9 bases. The CDR3 runs to 14 residues. The germline CDR1 and CDR2 sequences are GTSNPN and SVGIG (reference sequence).

The rearrangement links TRBV7-3 to TRBJ2-1; D is unclear. Trimming left V 4 bases short and J 1 base short, with 11 bases between. Germline V gives CDR1 SGHTA, CDR2 FQGTGA. The length of the CDR3 is 15 residues. The CDR3 loop reads CASSSSGASYNEQFF. Here the CDR3 DNA reads TGTGCCAGCAGCTCATCAGGTGCGTCCTACAATGAGCAGTTCTTC.

The V gene is TRBV19, the J gene TRBJ2-1, with 8 bases aligning to TRBD1. The V and J ends lost 4 bases and 5 bases, in that order; junction bases with no gene match: 10. CDR1 is LNHDA, CDR2 SQIVND, per germline (reference sequence). There are 16 residues in the CDR3. CDR3 in DNA: TGTGCCAGTAGTACTACTGGGACAGGTACTCACAATGAGCAGTTCTTC. Residues: CASSTTGTGTHNEQFF.

This rearrangement joins TRBV11-2 to TRBJ2-2; D is unclear. The CDR3 sequence is 17 residues long. Trimming pared 0 bases from V and 1 base from J, leaving 12 bases between. The germline V gene has CDR1 SGHAT and CDR2 FQNNGV. CDR3 residues: CASSLDPERENTGELFF. The CDR3 nucleotides read TGTGCCAGCAGCTTAGATCCGGAGCGAGAGAACACCGGGGAGCTGTTTTTT.

The chain recombines TRBV5-6 with TRBJ2-1, with D perhaps matching TRBD1 (7 bases). This CDR3 contains 12 residues. Germline V gene lookup returns CDR1 SGHDT and CDR2 YYEEEE. The V end was cut by 2 bases, the J end by 10 bases, with 10 bases between. The CDR3 reads CASSLSGGEQFF. CDR3 bases: TGTGCCAGCAGCTTATCAGGGGGGGAGCAGTTCTTC.

The chain links TRBV11-2 to TRBJ2-1; D gene unclear. CDR1 and CDR2 (germline): SGHAT, FQNNGV. V lost 5 bases to trimming and J lost 6 bases, with 11 bases between them. This CDR3 comprises 13 residues. CDR3 DNA sequence: TGTGCCAGCAGCCTCCGGGCTGGCAATGAGCAGTTCTTC. It is translated as CASSLRAGNEQFF.

On this clone itself: Other DNA sequences in this sample translate to the same CDR3. The chain carries TRBV20-1 and TRBJ2-2; D not certain. This CDR3 spans 11 amino acids. Between the trimmed V and J ends, which lost 6 bases and 7 bases, there was a span of 9 bases. Germline CDR1 DFQATT, CDR2 SNEGSKA (reference sequence). The CDR3, as DNA: TGCAGTGCGGGTCCGGGCGGGGAGCTGTTTTTT. Residues: CSAGPGGELFF.

The rearrangement joins TRBV9 to TRBJ2-1, with a possible D match to TRBD2 (6 bases). Trimming pared 0 bases from V and 6 bases from J, leaving 19 bases between. The CDR3 totals 17 residues. Germline V gene sequence: CDR1 SGDLS, CDR2 YYNGEE. The CDR3 protein is CASSVGVGTGGSNEQFF. CDR3 bases: TGTGCCAGCAGCGTAGGAGTAGGGACTGGGGGGAGCAATGAGCAGTTCTTC.

This clone was counted a few times. The chain links TRBV27 to TRBJ1-2; D ambiguous. From germline, CDR1 is MNHEY and CDR2 SMNVEV (reference sequence). The CDR3 is made up of 13 amino acids. Trimming took off 5 bases at V and 4 bases at J, with 11 bases between the two ends. CDR3 bases: TGTGCCAGCAGTCCTTATGGGTCCTATGGCTACACCTTC. This sequence encodes CASSPYGSYGYTF.

This clone was observed once. The chain uses TRBV9 and TRBJ1-1; D remains ambiguous. The V gene's germline CDR1 is SGDLS and CDR2 YYNGEE. The CDR3 runs 14 residues. Between the trimmed V and J ends, which lost 4 bases and 1 base, there was a span of 11 bases. The CDR3 region is CASSPRATNTEAFF. The CDR3 nucleotides read TGTGCCAGCAGCCCCCGGGCCACGAACACTGAAGCTTTCTTT.

The chain has TRBV9 and TRBJ2-2; TRBD2 agrees at 9 bases. V lost 2 bases, J lost 2 bases, and 7 bases stayed unmatched. Germline CDR1 SGDLS, CDR2 YYNGEE. CDR3 length: 17 amino acids. CDR3 sequence reads: CASSVDPSGINTGELFF. The DNA for the CDR3 is TGTGCCAGCAGCGTGGACCCTAGCGGGATTAACACCGGGGAGCTGTTTTTT.

This clone is termed large (0.1 to 1%). The chain employs TRBV5-1 and TRBJ2-7, with D hard to call. With 2 bases removed from V and 4 bases from J, the gap between germline ends came to 13 bases. Germline V CDR1 and CDR2: SGHRS, YFSETQ. The CDR3 covers 14 residues. CDR3 protein: CASSLTARGYEQYF. The CDR3 DNA reads TGCGCCAGCAGCTTAACAGCTAGAGGTTACGAGCAGTACTTC.

This clone was observed a handful of times. This chain uses TRBV18 with TRBJ2-1; a weak D match, TRBD2 (5 bases). This CDR3 is 12 amino acids long. Per germline, CDR1 KGHSH and CDR2 LQKENI. The V and J ends lost 5 bases and 14 bases respectively, with 16 bases between them. The CDR3 nucleotides read TGTGCCAGCTCATCAAGACGGACGGAGGAGTTCTTC. It codes for CASSSRRTEEFF.